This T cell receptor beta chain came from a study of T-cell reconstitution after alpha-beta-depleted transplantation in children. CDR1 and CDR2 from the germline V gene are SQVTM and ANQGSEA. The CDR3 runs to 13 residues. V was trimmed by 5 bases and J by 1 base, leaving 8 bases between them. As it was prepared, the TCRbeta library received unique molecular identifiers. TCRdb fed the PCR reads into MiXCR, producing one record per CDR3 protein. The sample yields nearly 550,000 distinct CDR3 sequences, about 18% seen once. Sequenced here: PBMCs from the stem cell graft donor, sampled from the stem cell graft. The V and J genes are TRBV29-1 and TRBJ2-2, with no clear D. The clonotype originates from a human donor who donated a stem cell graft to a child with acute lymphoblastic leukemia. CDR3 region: CSVQEMNTGELFF. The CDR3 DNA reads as TGCAGCGTTCAGGAGATGAACACCGGGGAGCTGTTTTTT.